This T cell receptor (beta chain) was profiled in a study of T cell responses to AZD1222 COVID-19 vaccine. Findings of the study overall: Mostly white British, mostly female donors; authors suggested clonal diversity may be underestimated. The CD4 TCRs associated with vaccination extended across spike and predominated at 160-218 and 743-854. Repertoires were obtained solely post-peak T cell response. Seropositivity was recorded at baseline in only a handful of AZD1222 recipients.

On this clone: Its specificity is unknown.

Germline V CDR1 and CDR2: SGHNT, YENEEA. V lost 4 bases, J lost 7 bases, and 13 bases lay in between. This CDR3 contains 13 residues. TCRdb's table, derived via immunoSEQ multiplex PCR, lists solely in-frame clones and lacks some. The repertoire holds over 100,000 clones, with about nine tenths as singletons. The sequences come from peripheral blood, collected on day 0 of AZD1222 vaccination. This receptor was taken from an adult in good health. The chain recombines TRBV11-3 with TRBJ2-5; D tentatively reads TRBD1 or TRBD2 (5 bases each). CDR3 DNA sequence: TGTGCCAGCAGCTCAGACAGCCGGGGGACCCAGTACTTC. It specifies CASSSDSRGTQYF.